The next 26 T cell receptor beta chains were all read from a single sample in a study of PD-L1 blockade in urothelial cancer (dated by TCRdb to 2017 to 2019). Library preparation was by the immunoSEQ multiplex PCR assay. The table was pulled from immuneACCESS by TCRdb, which kept in-frame rearrangements only. Such tables lose some clones; where checked, under half of the loss comes from unresolved V genes, and the rest has no known cause. Recorded for this sample are over 30,000 clones; 84% of them occurred a single time. 15% to 19% of the sample lies in the top ten. Taken with the paper, the label for time point translates to: pretreatment peripheral blood. The material sequenced was PBMCs, taken around atezolizumab (anti-PD-L1) treatment. These receptors all come from a man aged 55 to 70 with urothelial cancer.

This chain uses TRBV5-1 with TRBJ2-7, with 9 bases matching TRBD2. Germline CDR1 reads SGHRS; CDR2 reads YFSETQ. The V segment lost 2 bases and the J segment 4 bases; nucleotides outside the gene matches: 4. This CDR3 has 14 amino acids. Written as DNA, the CDR3 is TGCGCCAGCAGCTTCGGGACTAGCAGGTACGAGCAGTACTTC. Amino acid sequence: CASSFGTSRYEQYF.

In its sample, this clone was seen a few times. The CDR3 bases are TGTGCCAGCAGCCCAACGCGGGGAAATCAGCCCCAGCATTTT. Protein: CASSPTRGNQPQHF. The chain uses TRBV7-8 and TRBJ1-5, with unresolved D. Germline V CDR1 and CDR2: SGHVS, FQNEAQ. Trimming removed 5 bases at V and 4 bases at J, with 12 bases between. There are 14 residues in the CDR3.

This clone was counted a single time. V is TRBV6-6 and J is TRBJ1-2; no definite D call. Trimming left V 3 bases short and J 7 bases short, with 6 bases between. Germline loops: CDR1 MNHNY, CDR2 SVGAGI (reference sequence). The CDR3 extends over 11 amino acids. The CDR3 loop is CASSYEGGYTF. CDR3 bases: TGTGCCAGCAGTTATGAGGGTGGCTACACCTTC.

This clone was counted only a few times. The rearrangement uses TRBV6-1 and TRBJ2-7; D may be TRBD2 (5 bases). The germline CDR1 and CDR2 sequences are MNHNS and SASEGT. V shed 4 bases and J shed 6 bases, with 16 bases lying between them. This CDR3 has 14 amino acids. DNA for the CDR3: TGTGCCAGCAGTGCTACCAGCGGACTCGGCGAGCAGTACTTC. It specifies CASSATSGLGEQYF.

This clone has just one count. The V and J genes are TRBV5-5 and TRBJ2-1, with 9 positions matching TRBD2. Germline CDR1 SGHKS, CDR2 YYEKEE (reference sequence). The CDR3 consists of 14 residues. V shed 1 base and J 5 bases; nucleotides not matched to a gene: 1. The CDR3 loop reads CASSLTSGHNEQFF. CDR3 DNA: TGTGCCAGCAGCTTGACTAGCGGGCACAATGAGCAGTTCTTC. Variable domain in full (rest from reference TRBV5-5 and TRBJ2-1): DAGVTQSPTHLIKTRGQQVTLRCSPISGHKSVSWYQQVLGQGPQFIFQYYEKEERGRGNFPDRFSARQFPNYSSELNVNALLLGDSALYLCASSLTSGHNEQFFGPGTRLTVL.

The rearrangement joins TRBV5-1 to TRBJ2-5, with a tentative D call TRBD1 (5 bases). The CDR3 loop spans 14 amino acids. Trimming took off 0 bases at V and 3 bases at J, with 9 bases between the two ends. Per the germline V gene, CDR1 is SGHRS and CDR2 is YFSETQ. CDR3 loop: CASSLGTWEETQYF. The CDR3 DNA sequence: TGCGCCAGCAGCTTGGGGACATGGGAAGAGACCCAGTACTTC.

V is TRBV7-2 and J is TRBJ2-7; D ambiguous. Germline V gene sequence: CDR1 SGHTA, CDR2 FQGNSA. V shed 4 bases and J shed 0 bases, with 7 bases lying between them. The CDR3 is made up of 13 amino acids. This chain's CDR3 is CASSYDNSYEQYF. The CDR3, as DNA: TGTGCCAGCAGCTATGACAACTCCTACGAGCAGTACTTC.

CDR3 region: CASSQVSGTANYGYTF. As DNA, the CDR3 is TGCGCCAGCAGCCAAGTCTCCGGGACAGCTAACTATGGCTACACCTTC. The V call is TRBV4-1, the J call TRBJ1-2, with 7 bases lining up with TRBD1. Germline lookup yields CDR1 MGHRA and CDR2 YSYEKL. The CDR3 contains 16 residues. J lost 0 bases, V lost 1 base, and 5 bases had no gene match.

The chain recombines TRBV2 with TRBJ2-6; TRBD2 might be the D (6 bases). The CDR3 loop spans 16 amino acids. Trimming left V 8 bases short and J 2 bases short, with 16 bases between. CDR1 and CDR2 (germline): SNHLY, FYNNEI. The CDR3 coding sequence is TGTGCCAGCGTAGAGGGCGGGACGACTGGGGCCAACGTCCTGACTTTC. Translated: CASVEGGTTGANVLTF.

This chain uses TRBV15 with TRBJ1-2; 8 positions agree with TRBD1. The CDR3 is made up of 14 amino acids. Germline loops: CDR1 LNHNV, CDR2 YYDKDF (reference sequence). Germline trimming cut 4 bases from V and 8 bases from J; bases unmatched to any gene: 9. For the CDR3, the DNA is TGTGCCACCAGCACTGGACAGGGCACGCGCGGCTACACCTTC. It translates to CATSTGQGTRGYTF.

The chain is built from TRBV10-3 and TRBJ2-1; possibly TRBD2 for D (6 bases). The CDR3 length is 15 residues. V lost 0 bases and J 10 bases, leaving 16 bases between the germline ends. Germline V gene sequence: CDR1 ENHRY, CDR2 SYGVKD. The CDR3 nucleotides are TGTGCCATCAGTGAGTCCCAACTAGGAGGAGGGGAGCAGTTCTTC. Protein sequence: CAISESQLGGGEQFF.

This sequence joins TRBV18 and TRBJ2-5; TRBD2 aligns across 9 bases. Germline CDR1 reads KGHSH; CDR2 reads LQKENI. The length of the CDR3 is 13 residues. With 4 bases clipped from V and 5 bases from J, the junction kept 2 bases outside the gene matches. CDR3 loop: CASSQTSGETQYF. DNA of the CDR3: TGTGCCAGCTCACAAACTAGCGGGGAGACCCAGTACTTC.

The chain joins TRBV2 to TRBJ2-5; D ambiguous. The V gene's germline CDR1 is SNHLY and CDR2 FYNNEI. The CDR3 has 13 amino acids. The germline V and J ends were trimmed by 5 bases and 1 base, with 8 bases remaining between them. Here the CDR3 reads CASSSQIQETQYF. The CDR3 bases are TGTGCCAGCAGTAGTCAGATCCAAGAGACCCAGTACTTC.

CDR3 loop: CASSDRDRVYNEQFF. The CDR3 nucleotides read TGTGCCAGCAGTGATCGGGACAGGGTCTACAATGAGCAGTTCTTC. This chain uses TRBV6-1 with TRBJ2-1; 9 bases align to TRBD1. CDR3 length: 15 amino acids. Germline lookup yields CDR1 MNHNS and CDR2 SASEGT. The trim removed 3 bases at V and 3 bases at J, leaving 3 bases unmatched.

V usage is TRBV29-1 and J usage is TRBJ2-1; 8 bases are a match to TRBD2. V lost 5 bases and J lost 6; bases outside the gene matches: 6. The CDR3 covers 13 residues. The germline gives CDR1 SQVTM, CDR2 ANQGSEA. The CDR3 sequence: CSVTFSGSNEQFF. The CDR3 nucleotides read TGCAGCGTTACCTTCAGCGGGAGCAATGAGCAGTTCTTC.

This clone was seen only once. The chain is built from TRBV6-5 and TRBJ2-1; 8 bases line up with TRBD1. J gave up 0 bases and V 2 bases, and 3 bases lay outside the gene matches. Germline values: CDR1 MNHEY, CDR2 SVGAGI. The CDR3 length is 16 residues. CDR3 nucleotides: TGTGCCAGCAGTTACGGACAGGGAGGCTCCTACAATGAGCAGTTCTTC. Translating it yields CASSYGQGGSYNEQFF.

The CDR3 protein is CASSEFGTGVAEAFF. In DNA form, the CDR3 reads TGCGCCAGCAGTGAGTTTGGGACAGGGGTGGCTGAAGCTTTCTTT. The chain joins TRBV10-1 to TRBJ1-1; TRBD1 matches 10 bases. Trimming at V came to 1 base and at J to 6 bases, leaving 5 bases not matched to a gene. CDR1 and CDR2 (germline): WNHNN, SYGVQD (reference sequence). This CDR3 spans 15 amino acids.

The chain recombines TRBV10-2 with TRBJ1-5, with a tentative D call TRBD1 (5 bases). Trimming cost V 0 bases and J 7 bases, with 16 bases left between them. Germline assignment: CDR1 WSHSY and CDR2 SAAADI. This CDR3 contains 16 residues. For the CDR3, the DNA is TGCGCCAGCAGTGAGTCGACACTCGGGGGTGGACAGCCCCAGCATTTT. This translates into CASSESTLGGGQPQHF.

The count of this clone is one. The gene calls are TRBV30 and TRBJ2-7, with D maybe TRBD2 (6 bases). The CDR3 runs 14 residues. Trimming removed 8 bases from V and 4 bases from J, with 21 bases in between. CDR1 is GTSNPN and CDR2 is SVGIG in the germline V gene (reference sequence). CDR3: CAGSRAGSGYEQYF. The CDR3, as DNA: TGTGCCGGCTCCCGTGCCGGGAGCGGATACGAGCAGTACTTC.

This clone was counted a single time. The chain joins TRBV19 to TRBJ2-3; D gene unclear. This CDR3 spans 15 amino acids. With 2 bases removed from V and 1 base from J, the gap between germline ends came to 10 bases. Germline CDR1 LNHDA, CDR2 SQIVND (reference sequence). In DNA, the CDR3 is TGTGCCAGTAGTATATTAGCTGCTGGCACAGATACGCAGTATTTT. It specifies CASSILAAGTDTQYF.

The chain uses TRBV28 and TRBJ1-1; D ambiguous. The CDR3 extends over 12 amino acids. Germline loops: CDR1 MDHEN, CDR2 SYDVKM. The V and J ends lost 6 bases and 5 bases respectively, with 10 bases between them. The CDR3 here is CASSLWSTEAFF. In nucleotides, the CDR3 is TGTGCCAGCAGCCTATGGTCAACTGAAGCTTTCTTT. Filled out from reference TRBV28 and TRBJ1-1, the complete variable domain reads DVKVTQSSRYLVKRTGEKVFLECVQDMDHENMFWYRQDPGLGLRLIYFSYDVKMKEKGDIPEGYSVSREKKERFSLILESASTNQTSMYLCASSLWSTEAFFGQGTRLTVV.

The rearrangement links TRBV5-1 to TRBJ2-7; tentatively, D is TRBD1 (6 bases). Trimming pared 0 bases from V and 7 bases from J, leaving 17 bases between. Germline V gene lookup returns CDR1 SGHRS and CDR2 YFSETQ. The CDR3 runs 15 residues. The CDR3: CASSLGGLGALEQYF. The CDR3 DNA reads TGCGCCAGCAGCTTGGGGGGGCTAGGGGCGCTTGAGCAGTACTTC.

The V and J genes are TRBV5-1 and TRBJ2-3; D remains unclear. CDR1 and CDR2 (germline): SGHRS, YFSETQ. V was cut by 0 bases and J by 0 bases, with 8 bases left in between. The CDR3 is 15 residues long. In nucleotides, the CDR3 is TGCGCCAGCAGCTTGGCGGTTACTAGCACAGATACGCAGTATTTT. It translates to CASSLAVTSTDTQYF.

This clone was counted between two and nine times. The chain joins TRBV5-1 to TRBJ2-1, with 13 bases that match TRBD2. Germline V gene lookup returns CDR1 SGHRS and CDR2 YFSETQ. There are 21 residues in the CDR3. The V gene end was trimmed by 0 bases and the J gene end by 4 bases; junction bases not matched to a gene: 16. Written as DNA, the CDR3 is TGCGCCAGCAGCTTGGCCCCCGGACTAGCGGGAGACGGTCGGAGATACAATGAGCAGTTCTTC. It codes for CASSLAPGLAGDGRRYNEQFF.

On this clone itself: Distinct nucleotide sequences in the sample also encode this CDR3. The J gene is TRBJ2-7, the V gene TRBV11-2; 8 bases line up with TRBD1. The CDR3 contains 14 residues. CDR1 is SGHAT and CDR2 is FQNNGV in the germline V gene. The trim removed 1 base at V and 4 bases at J, leaving 3 bases unmatched. CDR3 nucleotide sequence: TGTGCCAGCAGCTTAGGGCAGGGGGCTTACGAGCAGTACTTC. Residues: CASSLGQGAYEQYF.

The rearrangement uses TRBV10-3 and TRBJ2-2; 7 nucleotides align to TRBD2. In germline, CDR1 is ENHRY, CDR2 SYGVKD. CDR3 size: 14 residues. J was trimmed by 4 bases and V by 8 bases; bases with no gene match: 7. The CDR3 sequence: CAIRGDGGTGELFF. The CDR3 nucleotides are TGTGCCATCCGGGGGGATGGTGGCACCGGGGAGCTGTTTTTT.